This TCR beta chain stems from a study of human T cells and chemical hapten exposure. Germline V gene lookup returns CDR1 MNHEY and CDR2 SVGEGT. The ends lost 4 bases at V and 2 bases at J; junction bases unmatched: 0. The CDR3 is 13 amino acids. Specified time point: patch test 3, about 24 weeks after DPC sensitization. Treatment meaning: therapeutic diphenylcyclopropenone sensitization with weekly scalp DPC. Each CDR3 protein is one row after TCRdb ran MiXCR on the RACE reads. Of 30,000 or so distinct CDR3 sequences detected, about 5% appear once; the ten largest clones hold about 6%. The origin of this receptor is a man aged 25-45 years with alopecia areata. Some clones in this sample may be carry-over from other donors' samples. The J gene is TRBJ1-2, the V gene TRBV6-2 or TRBV6-3; 8 bases are shared with TRBD1. The specimen comprised whole blood, sampled in connection with sensitization to the hapten diphenylcyclopropenone (DPC). Here the CDR3 reads CASSWTGNYGYTF. In DNA form, the CDR3 reads TGTGCCAGCAGTTGGACAGGGAACTATGGCTACACCTTC.